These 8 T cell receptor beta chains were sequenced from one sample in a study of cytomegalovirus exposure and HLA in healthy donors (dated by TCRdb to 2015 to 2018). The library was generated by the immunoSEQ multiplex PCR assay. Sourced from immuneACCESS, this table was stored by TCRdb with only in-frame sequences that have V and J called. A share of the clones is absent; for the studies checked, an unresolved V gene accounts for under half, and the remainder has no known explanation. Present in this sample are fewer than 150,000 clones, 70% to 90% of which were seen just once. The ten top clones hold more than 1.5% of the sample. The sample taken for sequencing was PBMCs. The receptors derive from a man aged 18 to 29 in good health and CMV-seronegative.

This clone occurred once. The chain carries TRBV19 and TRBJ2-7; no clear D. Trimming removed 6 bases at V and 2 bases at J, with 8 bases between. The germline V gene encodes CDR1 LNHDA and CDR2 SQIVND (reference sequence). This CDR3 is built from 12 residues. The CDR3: CASSIGPYEQYF. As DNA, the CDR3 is TGTGCCAGTAGCATTGGGCCCTACGAGCAGTACTTC.

CDR3 coding DNA: TGTGCCAGCAGCTTGGTCAGCGGGGTAGAGATAGATACGCAGTATTTT. Translating it yields CASSLVSGVEIDTQYF. V and J are TRBV5-6 and TRBJ2-3; 7 bases align to TRBD2. CDR1 is SGHDT, CDR2 YYEEEE, per germline. V dropped 0 bases and J dropped 5; count of bases not matched to a gene: 9. The CDR3 runs to 16 residues.

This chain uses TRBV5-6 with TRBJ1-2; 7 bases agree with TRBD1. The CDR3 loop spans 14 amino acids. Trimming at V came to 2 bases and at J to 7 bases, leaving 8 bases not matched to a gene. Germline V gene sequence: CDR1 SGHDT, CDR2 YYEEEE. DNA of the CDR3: TGTGCCAGCAGCTTTAATAAGGGGGCAGGTGGCTACACCTTC. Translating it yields CASSFNKGAGGYTF.

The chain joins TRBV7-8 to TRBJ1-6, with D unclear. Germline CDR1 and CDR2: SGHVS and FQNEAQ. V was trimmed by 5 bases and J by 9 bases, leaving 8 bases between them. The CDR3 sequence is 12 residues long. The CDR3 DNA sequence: TGTGCCAGCAGCGGCCCCAGTTCACCCCTCCACTTT. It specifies CASSGPSSPLHF.

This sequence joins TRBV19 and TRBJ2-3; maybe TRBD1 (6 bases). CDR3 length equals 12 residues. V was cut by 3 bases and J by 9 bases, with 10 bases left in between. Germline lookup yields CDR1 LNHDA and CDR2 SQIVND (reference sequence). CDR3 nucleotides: TGTGCCAGTAGTATTGGGGGCGACACGCAGTATTTT. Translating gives CASSIGGDTQYF.

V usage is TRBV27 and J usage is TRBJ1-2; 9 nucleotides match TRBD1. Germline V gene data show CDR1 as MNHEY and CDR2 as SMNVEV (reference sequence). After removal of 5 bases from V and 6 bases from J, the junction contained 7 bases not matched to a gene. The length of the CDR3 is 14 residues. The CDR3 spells CASSTTRTGDGYTF. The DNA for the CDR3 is TGTGCCAGCAGTACCACACGGACAGGGGATGGCTACACCTTC.

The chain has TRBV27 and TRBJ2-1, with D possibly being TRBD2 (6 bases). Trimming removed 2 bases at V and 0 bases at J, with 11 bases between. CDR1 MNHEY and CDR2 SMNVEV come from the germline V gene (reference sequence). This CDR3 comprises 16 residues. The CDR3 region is CASSLVGSVSYNEQFF. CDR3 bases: TGTGCCAGCAGTTTAGTCGGGAGCGTCTCCTACAATGAGCAGTTCTTC.

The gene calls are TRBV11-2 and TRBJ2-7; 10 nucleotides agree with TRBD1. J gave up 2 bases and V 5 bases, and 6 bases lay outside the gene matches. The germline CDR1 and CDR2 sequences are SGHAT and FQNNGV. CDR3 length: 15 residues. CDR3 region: CASSRGQGVTYEQYF. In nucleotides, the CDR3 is TGTGCCAGCAGCCGTGGACAGGGGGTAACCTACGAGCAGTACTTC.